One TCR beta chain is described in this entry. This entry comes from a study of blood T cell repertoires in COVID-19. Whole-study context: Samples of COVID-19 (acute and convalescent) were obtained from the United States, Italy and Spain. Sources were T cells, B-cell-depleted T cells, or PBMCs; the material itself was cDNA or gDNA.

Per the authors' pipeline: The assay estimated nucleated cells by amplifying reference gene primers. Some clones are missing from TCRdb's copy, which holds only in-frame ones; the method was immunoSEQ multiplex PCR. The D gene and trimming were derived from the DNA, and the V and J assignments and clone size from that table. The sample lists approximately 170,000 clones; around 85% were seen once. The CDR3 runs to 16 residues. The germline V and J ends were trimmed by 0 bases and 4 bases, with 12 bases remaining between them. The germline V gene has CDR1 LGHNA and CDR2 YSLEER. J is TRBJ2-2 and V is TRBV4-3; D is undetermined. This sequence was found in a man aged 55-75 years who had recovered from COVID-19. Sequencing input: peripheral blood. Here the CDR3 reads CASSQEYQVPTGELFF. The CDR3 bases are TGCGCCAGCAGCCAAGAATACCAGGTCCCCACCGGGGAGCTGTTTTTT.